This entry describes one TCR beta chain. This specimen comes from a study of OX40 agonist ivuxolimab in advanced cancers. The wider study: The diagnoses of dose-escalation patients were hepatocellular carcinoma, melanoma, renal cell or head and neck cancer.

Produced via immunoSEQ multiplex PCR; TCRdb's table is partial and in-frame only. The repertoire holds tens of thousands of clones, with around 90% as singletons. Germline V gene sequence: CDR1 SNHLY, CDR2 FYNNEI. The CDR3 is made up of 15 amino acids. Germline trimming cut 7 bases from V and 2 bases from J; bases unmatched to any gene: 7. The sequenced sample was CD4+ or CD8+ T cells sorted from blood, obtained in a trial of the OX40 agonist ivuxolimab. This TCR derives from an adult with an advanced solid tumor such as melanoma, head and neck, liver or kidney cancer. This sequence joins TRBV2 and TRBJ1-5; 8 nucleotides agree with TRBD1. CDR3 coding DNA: TGTGCCAGCAACAACCAGGGGGCAGGCAATCAGCCCCAGCATTTT. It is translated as CASNNQGAGNQPQHF.